This entry concerns a single T cell receptor (beta chain). Method: immunoSEQ multiplex PCR; TCRdb's copy keeps in-frame clones and lacks some. The table includes under 5,500 clones, less than 40% detected once. This sample stems from a study of T cells in localized non-small cell lung cancer. V gave up 1 base and J gave up 3 bases, with 12 bases separating them. CDR1 is SGHNT, CDR2 YENEEA, per germline. This CDR3 is built from 15 residues. The specimen comprised lung tumor tissue, sampled before any cancer treatment. This sequence was found in a female donor older than 55 with stage I lung adenocarcinoma. This rearrangement joins TRBV11-3 to TRBJ1-1, with D unresolved. CDR3 in DNA: TGTGCCAGCAGCTTAGGCCTCGCGGGATACACTGAAGCTTTCTTT. Translated: CASSLGLAGYTEAFF.